The clone carrying this T cell receptor beta chain was observed many times. The TCRbeta library was prepared with unique molecular identifiers. MiXCR, applied by TCRdb to the PCR reads, yields one record per CDR3 protein. There are 280,000 or so distinct CDR3 sequences in the sample; roughly 10% occur only once, and around a quarter lies in the top ten. The germline CDR1 and CDR2 sequences are SGDLS and YYNGEE. This CDR3 is 12 amino acids long. Trimming cost V 2 bases and J 8 bases, with 7 bases left between them. The sample is drawn from a study of T-cell reconstitution after alpha-beta-depleted transplantation in children.

This TCR came from a male patient aged 2-15 years who had a stem cell transplant for chronic granulomatous disease, so the T cells may come from the graft donor. The chain links TRBV9 to TRBJ2-2; no clear D. Material: peripheral blood, obtained 180 days after TCRalphabeta/CD19-depleted stem cell transplant. This CDR3 reads CASSVYGGELFF. The CDR3, as DNA: TGTGCCAGCAGCGTTTACGGAGGGGAGCTGTTTTTT.